This T cell receptor beta chain appears in the sequencing data of a study of T-cell memory formation after mild COVID-19. The study, taken as a whole, reports: What remained unconfirmed was the SARS-CoV-2 specificity of second-wave clones peaking on day 37.

Germline V gene data show CDR1 as LGHNT and CDR2 as FRNRAP. The CDR3 contains 13 residues. V lost 6 bases and J lost 4, with 12 bases in between. Barcoded TCR alpha and TCR beta cDNA libraries with UMIs came from 5'RACE using constant-segment primers. TCRdb reanalysed the 5' RACE reads using MiXCR and keeps one entry per CDR3 protein. This repertoire shows 250,000 to 300,000 distinct CDR3 sequences, approximately 19% found once; its top ten account for 20% to 25%. This clonotype was counted only a few times. Its antigen is still unknown. The chain is built from TRBV12-5 and TRBJ2-5; D is undetermined. The sequenced sample consisted of PBMCs or a T cell subset sorted from them (not recorded which). The sequence came from a man between 18 and 35 years old who had mild COVID-19 (a few samples of this study predate the infection). Cell type and time point are not known. The CDR3 reads CASGTESVETQYF. CDR3 coding DNA: TGTGCTAGTGGCACAGAGTCGGTAGAGACCCAGTACTTC.